The 27 T cell receptor beta chains listed next were all sequenced from one sample in a study of blood T cell repertoires in COVID-19 (TCRdb year 2020). The library was made by the immunoSEQ multiplex PCR assay. TCRdb carries this immuneACCESS record with in-frame sequences only. Its versions omit some clonotypes, under half of them owing to an unresolved V gene in the studies checked, with the rest unexplained. Present in this sample are hundreds of thousands of clones, under 95% of which were seen just once. More than 3% of the sample is held by the ten biggest clonotypes. Sequencing was done on a sample of peripheral blood. Receptors were obtained from a woman aged 18-35 years who had recovered from COVID-19.

The chain combines TRBV6-5 with TRBJ1-3; D uncertain. CDR3 length: 13 residues. In germline, CDR1 is MNHEY, CDR2 SVGAGI. Trimming took 5 bases from V and 2 from J, leaving 7 bases between them. CDR3 DNA: TGTGCCAGCAGTCGGGGTGCTGGAAACACCATATATTTT. Encoded protein: CASSRGAGNTIYF.

This rearrangement joins TRBV30 to TRBJ2-6; D gene ambiguous. CDR3 length: 17 amino acids. The V gene lost 2 bases and the J gene lost 0 bases, with 14 bases spanning the gap. The germline V gene encodes CDR1 GTSNPN and CDR2 SVGIG (reference sequence). The CDR3 reads CAWSHRRFSSGANVLTF. CDR3 nucleotide sequence: TGTGCCTGGAGTCATCGCAGGTTTAGCTCTGGGGCCAACGTCCTGACTTTC.

The chain is built from TRBV6-2 or TRBV6-3 and TRBJ2-7, with 15 bases aligning to TRBD2. Germline V gene data show CDR1 as MNHEY and CDR2 as SVGEGT. V shed 6 bases, J shed 2 bases, and the junction held 8 bases outside the gene matches. The CDR3 contains 17 residues. CDR3 nucleotide sequence: TGTGCCAGCAGCTCCGGGACTAGCGGGAGGAGGACCTACGAGCAGTACGTC. Protein product: CASSSGTSGRRTYEQYV.

This clone was detected only a few times. The rearrangement joins TRBV11-3 to TRBJ1-4; D gene uncertain. The CDR3 extends over 13 amino acids. Germline loops: CDR1 SGHNT, CDR2 YENEEA. Trimming took 1 base from V and 7 from J, leaving 7 bases between them. Here the CDR3 reads CASSLGVSEKLFF. DNA for the CDR3: TGTGCCAGCAGCTTAGGCGTGAGTGAAAAACTGTTTTTT. The full variable domain, its missing parts supplied by reference TRBV11-3 and TRBJ1-4, is EAGVVQSPRYKIIEKKQPVAFWCNPISGHNTLYWYLQNLGQGPELLIRYENEEAVDDSQLPKDRFSAERLKGVDSTLKIQPAELGDSAVYLCASSLGVSEKLFFGSGTQLSVL.

V usage is TRBV7-9 and J usage is TRBJ2-1, with 13 bases fitting TRBD2. The germline gives CDR1 SEHNR, CDR2 FQNEAQ (reference sequence). This CDR3 region has 18 residues. V shed 5 bases, J shed 3 bases, and the junction held 10 bases outside the gene matches. The CDR3 protein is CASSPQSGTSGNYNEQFF. CDR3 bases: TGTGCCAGCAGCCCCCAATCCGGGACTAGCGGGAACTACAATGAGCAGTTCTTC. The full variable domain, with the rest looked up from reference TRBV7-9 and TRBJ2-1, is DTGVSQNPRHKITKRGQNVTFRCDPISEHNRLYWYRQTLGQGPEFLTYFQNEAQLEKSRLLSDRFSAERPKGSFSTLEIQRTEQGDSAMYLCASSPQSGTSGNYNEQFFGPGTRLTVL.

This chain links TRBV6-5 with TRBJ2-7; 7 bases line up with TRBD2. Germline lookup yields CDR1 MNHEY and CDR2 SVGAGI. J lost 0 bases, V lost 4 bases, and 6 bases had no gene match. CDR3 length equals 15 residues. CDR3 residues: CASSFRGEGSYEQYV. The CDR3 region has the DNA TGTGCCAGCAGTTTCCGGGGGGAAGGCTCCTACGAGCAGTACGTC.

The rearrangement uses TRBV11-3 and TRBJ2-5; no reliable D call. CDR1 is SGHNT, CDR2 YENEEA, per germline. V gave up 2 bases and J gave up 2 bases, with 9 bases separating them. The CDR3 sequence is 14 residues long. The CDR3 coding sequence is TGTGCCAGCAGCTTACGGTCCGGGCAAGAGACCCAGTACTTC. It encodes CASSLRSGQETQYF.

This chain connects TRBV5-1 to TRBJ2-5; a weak D match, TRBD1 (6 bases). V was cut by 5 bases and J by 3 bases, with 8 bases left in between. There are 12 residues in the CDR3. The germline V gene has CDR1 SGHRS and CDR2 YFSETQ. The CDR3 sequence: CASRRTEETQYF. The DNA for the CDR3 is TGCGCCAGCAGACGGACAGAAGAGACCCAGTACTTC.

The rearrangement links TRBV27 to TRBJ1-1, with D unclear. Germline V gene data show CDR1 as MNHEY and CDR2 as SMNVEV (reference sequence). This CDR3 spans 13 amino acids. V dropped 2 bases and J dropped 7 bases, with 11 bases sitting between them. CDR3 DNA sequence: TGTGCCAGCAGTTTAATTCGCGGGGTTGAAGCTTTCTTT. Translation gives CASSLIRGVEAFF.

The rearrangement joins TRBV19 to TRBJ2-1, with TRBD1 identical over 7 bases. This CDR3 is built from 15 residues. CDR1 is LNHDA, CDR2 SQIVND, per germline (reference sequence). V was pared by 4 bases and J by 5 bases, with 8 bases of the junction left unmatched. CDR3 sequence (DNA): TGTGCCAGTAGTAATCGACAGGGTAATAACAATGAGCAGTTCTTC. It is translated as CASSNRQGNNNEQFF.

The V gene is TRBV6-6, the J gene TRBJ1-1; D is possibly TRBD1 (6 bases). The CDR3 is made up of 11 amino acids. The germline V and J ends were trimmed by 8 bases and 10 bases, with 14 bases remaining between them. Looked up from germline, CDR1 is MNHNY and CDR2 is SVGAGI (reference sequence). The CDR3 reads CASGAGVGAFF. DNA of the CDR3: TGTGCCAGCGGGGCAGGGGTTGGAGCTTTCTTT.

This clone was picked up one time. The rearrangement joins TRBV7-2 to TRBJ1-3; no firm D call. Germline values: CDR1 SGHTA, CDR2 FQGNSA. V shed 1 base and J shed 4 bases, with 11 bases lying between them. The CDR3 extends over 15 amino acids. Here the CDR3 DNA reads TGTGCCAGCAGCTTAGTTTCCGGGTCCGGAAACACCATATATTTT. Its protein product is CASSLVSGSGNTIYF.

The rearrangement uses TRBV9 and TRBJ2-3, with a weak D call TRBD2 (5 bases). The germline V gene encodes CDR1 SGDLS and CDR2 YYNGEE. Deletions cut 0 bases from V and 2 bases from J, with 13 bases between. There are 16 residues in the CDR3. The CDR3 sequence is CASSVGNPGNTDTQYF. The DNA of the CDR3 is TGTGCCAGCAGCGTAGGAAACCCGGGGAACACAGATACGCAGTATTTT.

This chain links TRBV3-1 (or the pseudogene TRBV3-2) with TRBJ2-1; D is unclear. The germline CDR1 and CDR2 sequences are LGHDT and YNNKEL (reference sequence). Trimming pared 0 bases from V and 0 bases from J, leaving 6 bases between. The CDR3 is 15 residues long. The CDR3 DNA is TGTGCCAGCAGCCAAGAAAGGAGCTCCTACAATGAGCAGTTCTTC. Translated: CASSQERSSYNEQFF.

The V call is TRBV4-1, the J call TRBJ2-3; a possible D gene is TRBD2 (5 bases). This CDR3 spans 16 amino acids. Trimming removed 8 bases from V and 5 bases from J, with 23 bases in between. Germline V CDR1 and CDR2: MGHRA, YSYEKL. CDR3 amino acids: CASSKEEAVLGDTQYF. The CDR3 nucleotides are TGCGCCAGCTCTAAAGAGGAGGCGGTACTTGGAGATACGCAGTATTTT.

The chain joins TRBV29-1 to TRBJ2-3, with a possible D match to TRBD2 (5 bases). Germline loops: CDR1 SQVTM, CDR2 ANQGSEA. This CDR3 has 16 amino acids. The V end lost 6 bases, the J end lost 0 bases, and 19 bases lay between the germline ends. The CDR3 nucleotides are TGCAGCGTCTCGCCGTCGAGCGGTTTTAGCACAGATACGCAGTATTTT. It codes for CSVSPSSGFSTDTQYF.

The J gene is TRBJ1-2, the V gene TRBV7-9; D is undetermined. Trimming left V 1 base short and J 4 bases short, with 10 bases between. The length of the CDR3 is 14 residues. Looked up from germline, CDR1 is SEHNR and CDR2 is FQNEAQ (reference sequence). The CDR3 sequence is CASSLGPQAYGYTF. CDR3 in DNA: TGTGCCAGCAGCTTAGGGCCGCAGGCCTATGGCTACACCTTC.

In DNA form, the CDR3 reads TGTGCCAGCAGGACGGAGTTAAATGAAAAACTGTTTTTT. Its translation: CASRTELNEKLFF. The V gene is TRBV12-3 or TRBV12-4, the J gene TRBJ1-4; no reliable D call. The CDR3 has 13 residues. The V end was cut by 6 bases, the J end by 5 bases, with 10 bases between.

The chain recombines TRBV7-2 with TRBJ2-2; no clear D. From germline, CDR1 is SGHTA and CDR2 FQGNSA. The CDR3 sequence is 14 residues long. V lost 4 bases and J 1 base, leaving 7 bases between the germline ends. In nucleotides, the CDR3 is TGTGCCAGCAGCTCCTCTAGGAACACCGGGGAGCTGTTTTTT. Protein product: CASSSSRNTGELFF. The full variable domain, its missing parts supplied by reference TRBV7-2 and TRBJ2-2, is GAGVSQSPSNKVTEKGKDVELRCDPISGHTALYWYRQSLGQGLEFLIYFQGNSAPDKSGLPSDRFSAERTGGSVSTLTIQRTQQEDSAVYLCASSSSRNTGELFFGEGSRLTVL.

This rearrangement joins TRBV29-1 to TRBJ2-1; 7 nucleotides line up with TRBD2. V was pared by 8 bases and J by 8 bases, with 15 bases of the junction left unmatched. The CDR3 totals 14 residues. The V gene's germline CDR1 is SQVTM and CDR2 ANQGSEA. The CDR3 is CSHDSGGVGHEQFF. The CDR3 coding sequence is TGCAGCCACGACTCGGGAGGAGTGGGGCATGAGCAGTTCTTC.

The V and J genes are TRBV12-2 and TRBJ1-2. TRBV12-2 constitutes a pseudogene. This CDR3 has 14 amino acids. CDR3 sequence: CASRLALILEGYTF. The CDR3 DNA reads as TGTGCAAGTCGCTTAGCGCTAATATTAGAAGGCTACACCTTC.

This chain links TRBV4-3 with TRBJ2-3, with D possibly being TRBD1 (6 bases). This CDR3 has 18 residues. The V end was cut by 4 bases, the J end by 6 bases, with 26 bases between. CDR1 is LGHNA and CDR2 is YSLEER in the germline V gene. DNA of the CDR3: TGCGCCAGCAGCCGAACAATAGCACAGGGACCCAAAAGGGATACGCAGTATTTT. This encodes CASSRTIAQGPKRDTQYF.

CDR3 sequence reads: CASSLAPRVHYGYTF. The CDR3 nucleotides read TGTGCCAGCAGCTTAGCGCCAAGAGTACACTATGGCTACACCTTC. V is TRBV7-2 and J is TRBJ1-2; D not certain. With 0 bases removed from V and 3 bases from J, the gap between germline ends came to 11 bases. CDR3 length: 15 amino acids. Germline V CDR1 and CDR2: SGHTA, FQGNSA.

V is TRBV5-1 and J is TRBJ1-5; possibly TRBD1 for D (6 bases). CDR1 is SGHRS, CDR2 YFSETQ, per germline. Trimming cost V 3 bases and J 1 base, with 11 bases left between them. The CDR3 contains 15 residues. The CDR3 nucleotides are TGCGCCAGCAGCTCTATGGGGGCGAGCAATCAGCCCCAGCATTTT. Translated, it gives CASSSMGASNQPQHF.

V gene TRBV2 combines with J gene TRBJ2-1, with 10 bases lining up with TRBD2. Trimming at V came to 8 bases and at J to 4 bases, leaving 5 bases not matched to a gene. Germline V lookup: CDR1 SNHLY, CDR2 FYNNEI. This CDR3 is 14 amino acids long. This CDR3 is CASSAGGPYNEQFF. The CDR3 DNA is TGTGCCAGCTCAGCGGGAGGGCCGTACAATGAGCAGTTCTTC.

This chain connects TRBV10-2 to TRBJ2-5, with 7 positions matching TRBD2. V trimming: 2 bases; J trimming: 1 base; junction bases outside the gene matches: 4. CDR3 size: 15 residues. CDR1 is WSHSY and CDR2 is SAAADI in the germline V gene. CDR3 region: CASSEGRGAQETQYF. As DNA, the CDR3 is TGCGCCAGCAGTGAGGGGAGGGGAGCCCAAGAGACCCAGTACTTC.

This clone was recorded only once. V gene TRBV21-1 combines with J gene TRBJ1-2; the DNA was not compared with TRBD1, the D call given in the table. TRBV21-1 corresponds to a pseudogene. The CDR3 contains 21 residues. CDR3 sequence (DNA): TGTGCCAGCAGCAAAGCTTGTCCGATTGAGGACAGGGAAGTTCGGCACTATGGCTACACCTTC. Amino acids: CASSKACPIEDREVRHYGYTF.